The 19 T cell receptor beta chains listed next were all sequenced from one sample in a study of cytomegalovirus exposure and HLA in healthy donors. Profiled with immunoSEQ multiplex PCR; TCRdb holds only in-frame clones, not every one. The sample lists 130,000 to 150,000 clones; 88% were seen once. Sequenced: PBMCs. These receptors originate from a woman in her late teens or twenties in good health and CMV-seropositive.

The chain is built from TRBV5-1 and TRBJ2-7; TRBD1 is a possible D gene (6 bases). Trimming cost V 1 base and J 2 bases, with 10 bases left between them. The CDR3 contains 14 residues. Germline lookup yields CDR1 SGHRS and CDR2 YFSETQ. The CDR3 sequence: CASSLSAGAYEQYF. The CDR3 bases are TGCGCCAGCAGCTTGTCGGCAGGGGCCTACGAGCAGTACTTC.

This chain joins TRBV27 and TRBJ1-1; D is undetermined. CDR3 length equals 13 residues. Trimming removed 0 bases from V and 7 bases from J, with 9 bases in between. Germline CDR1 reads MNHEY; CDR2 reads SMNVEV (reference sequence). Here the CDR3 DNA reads TGTGCCAGCAGTTTATCGTGGGGAGATGAAGCTTTCTTT. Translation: CASSLSWGDEAFF.

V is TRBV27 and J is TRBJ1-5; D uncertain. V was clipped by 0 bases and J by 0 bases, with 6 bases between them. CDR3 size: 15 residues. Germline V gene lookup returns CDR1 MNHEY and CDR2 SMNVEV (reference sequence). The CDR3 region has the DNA TGTGCCAGCAGTTTATCGTTTCTTAGCAATCAGCCCCAGCATTTT. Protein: CASSLSFLSNQPQHF.

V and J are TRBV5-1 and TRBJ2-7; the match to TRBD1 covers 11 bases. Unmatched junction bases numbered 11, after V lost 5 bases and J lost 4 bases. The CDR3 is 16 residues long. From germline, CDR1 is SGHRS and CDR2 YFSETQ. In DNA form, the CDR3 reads TGCGCCAGCAGTTTTAAGACCGGGACAGGGGGGTACGAGCAGTACTTC. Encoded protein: CASSFKTGTGGYEQYF.

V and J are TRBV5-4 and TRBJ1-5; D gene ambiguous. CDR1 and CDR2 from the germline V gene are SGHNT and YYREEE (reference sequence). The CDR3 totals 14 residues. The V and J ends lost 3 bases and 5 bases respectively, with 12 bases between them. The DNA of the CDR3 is TGTGCCAGCAGCTCGGCACAGAGTCATCAGCCCCAGCATTTT. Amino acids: CASSSAQSHQPQHF.

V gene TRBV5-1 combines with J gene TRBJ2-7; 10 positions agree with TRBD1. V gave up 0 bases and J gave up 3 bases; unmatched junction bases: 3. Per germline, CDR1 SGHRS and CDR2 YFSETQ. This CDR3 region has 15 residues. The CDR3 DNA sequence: TGCGCCAGCAGCTTGGCGGGACAGGGGCACTACGAGCAGTACTTC. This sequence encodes CASSLAGQGHYEQYF.

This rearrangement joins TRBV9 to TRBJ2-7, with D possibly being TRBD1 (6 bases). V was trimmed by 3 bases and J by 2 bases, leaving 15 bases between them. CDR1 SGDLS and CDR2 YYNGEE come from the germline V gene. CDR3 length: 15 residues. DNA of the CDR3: TGTGCCAGCAGCGGTAACAGGGATCACCCCTACGAGCAGTACTTC. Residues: CASSGNRDHPYEQYF.

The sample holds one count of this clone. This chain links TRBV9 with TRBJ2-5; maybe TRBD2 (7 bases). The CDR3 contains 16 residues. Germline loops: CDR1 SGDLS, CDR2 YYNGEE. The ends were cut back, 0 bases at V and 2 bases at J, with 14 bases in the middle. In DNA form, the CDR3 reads TGTGCCAGCAGCGTAGGGGAGGGGGGCAGTCAAGAGACCCAGTACTTC. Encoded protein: CASSVGEGGSQETQYF.

The CDR3 region is CASSPTGYGQPQHF. In nucleotides, the CDR3 is TGTGCCAGCAGCCCCACAGGGTATGGGCAGCCCCAGCATTTT. This chain uses TRBV14 with TRBJ1-5; weak D call: TRBD1 (6 bases). Germline V CDR1 and CDR2: SGHDN, FVKESK. V was pared by 4 bases and J by 7 bases, with 14 bases between. The CDR3 covers 14 residues.

The CDR3 loop is CASSLDWDNRQPQHF. CDR3 DNA sequence: TGCGCCAGCAGCTTGGATTGGGACAACAGACAGCCCCAGCATTTT. This chain connects TRBV5-1 to TRBJ1-5; TRBD1 is a possible D gene (6 bases). The ends were cut back, 0 bases at V and 7 bases at J, with 14 bases in the middle. Germline lookup yields CDR1 SGHRS and CDR2 YFSETQ. The CDR3 consists of 15 residues.

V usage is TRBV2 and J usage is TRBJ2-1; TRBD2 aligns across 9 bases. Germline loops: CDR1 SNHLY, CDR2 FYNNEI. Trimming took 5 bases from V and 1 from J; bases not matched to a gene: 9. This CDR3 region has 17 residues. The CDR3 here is CASSSSGRTDSYNEQFF. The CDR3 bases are TGTGCCAGCAGTTCCAGCGGGAGGACCGATTCCTACAATGAGCAGTTCTTC.

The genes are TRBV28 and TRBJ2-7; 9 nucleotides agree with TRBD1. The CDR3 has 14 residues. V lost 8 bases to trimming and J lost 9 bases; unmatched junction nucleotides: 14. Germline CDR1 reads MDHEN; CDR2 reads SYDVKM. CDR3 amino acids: CASGSTGGGLGQYF. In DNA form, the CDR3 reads TGTGCCAGCGGTTCGACAGGGGGAGGGCTAGGGCAGTACTTC.

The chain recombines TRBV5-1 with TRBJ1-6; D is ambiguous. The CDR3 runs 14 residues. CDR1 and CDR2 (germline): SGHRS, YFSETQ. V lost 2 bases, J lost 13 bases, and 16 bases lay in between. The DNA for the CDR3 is TGCGCCAGCAGCTTCCAACGGGGAGGTGATCCCCTCCACTTT. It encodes CASSFQRGGDPLHF.

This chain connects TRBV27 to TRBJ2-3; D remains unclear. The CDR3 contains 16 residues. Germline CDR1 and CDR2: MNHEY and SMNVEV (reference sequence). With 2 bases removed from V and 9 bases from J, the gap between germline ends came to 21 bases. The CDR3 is CASSLRRDPLVRTQYF. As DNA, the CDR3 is TGTGCCAGCAGTTTAAGGCGCGACCCGCTAGTCCGCACGCAGTATTTT.

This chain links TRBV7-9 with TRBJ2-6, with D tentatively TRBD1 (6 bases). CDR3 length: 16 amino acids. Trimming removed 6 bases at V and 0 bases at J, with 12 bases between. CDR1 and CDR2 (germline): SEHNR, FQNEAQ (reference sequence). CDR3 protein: CASRLDRFSGANVLTF. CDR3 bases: TGTGCCAGCAGACTGGACAGATTCTCTGGGGCCAACGTCCTGACTTTC. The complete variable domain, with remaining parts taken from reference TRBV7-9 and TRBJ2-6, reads DTGVSQNPRHKITKRGQNVTFRCDPISEHNRLYWYRQTLGQGPEFLTYFQNEAQLEKSRLLSDRFSAERPKGSFSTLEIQRTEQGDSAMYLCASRLDRFSGANVLTFGAGSRLTVL.

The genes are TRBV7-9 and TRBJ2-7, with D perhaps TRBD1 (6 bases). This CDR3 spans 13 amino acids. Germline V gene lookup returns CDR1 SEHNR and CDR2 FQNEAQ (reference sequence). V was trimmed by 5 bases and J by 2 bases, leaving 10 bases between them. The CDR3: CASSGQNPYEQYF. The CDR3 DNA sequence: TGTGCCAGCAGCGGACAGAATCCCTACGAGCAGTACTTC. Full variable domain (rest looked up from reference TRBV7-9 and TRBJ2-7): DTGVSQNPRHKITKRGQNVTFRCDPISEHNRLYWYRQTLGQGPEFLTYFQNEAQLEKSRLLSDRFSAERPKGSFSTLEIQRTEQGDSAMYLCASSGQNPYEQYFGPGTRLTVT.

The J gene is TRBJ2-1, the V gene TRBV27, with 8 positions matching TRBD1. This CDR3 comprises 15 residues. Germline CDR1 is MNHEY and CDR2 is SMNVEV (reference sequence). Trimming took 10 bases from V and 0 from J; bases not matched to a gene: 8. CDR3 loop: CATNRGLGSYNEQFF. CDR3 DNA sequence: TGTGCCACCAACAGGGGGTTGGGCTCCTACAATGAGCAGTTCTTC.

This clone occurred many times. The CDR3 loop reads CASSFDRGETQYF. The DNA for the CDR3 is TGTGCCAGCAGTTTTGACAGGGGAGAGACCCAGTACTTC. The chain is built from TRBV7-8 and TRBJ2-5; 8 bases match TRBD1. CDR3 length equals 13 residues. The germline V gene encodes CDR1 SGHVS and CDR2 FQNEAQ. The V segment lost 6 bases and the J segment 4 bases; nucleotides outside the gene matches: 4.

This chain's CDR3 is CASSPKTGLKLYTEAFF. The CDR3 coding sequence is TGTGCCAGCAGCCCGAAGACAGGCCTAAAGCTGTACACTGAAGCTTTCTTT. V usage is TRBV7-9 and J usage is TRBJ1-1; tentatively, D is TRBD1 (6 bases). Trimming left V 5 bases short and J 3 bases short, with 22 bases between. CDR3 length equals 17 residues. Germline-derived CDR1 and CDR2 are SEHNR and FQNEAQ (reference sequence).